Presented here are 13 T cell receptor beta chains from one specimen sequenced in a study of T cell repertoires in cytomegalovirus infection. TCRdb processed the reads anew with MiXCR; each CDR3 protein has one entry. The repertoire holds a few hundred thousand distinct CDR3 sequences, with about 44% as singletons. The antigens these receptors bind are not known. Sequenced here: cultured PBMCs, sampled from culture after CMV antigen stimulation. These receptors all come from a human donor in good health (CMV status not recorded). Some clones in this sample may be carry-over from other donors' samples.

The rearrangement uses TRBV12-3 or TRBV12-4 and TRBJ2-3; tentative D call: TRBD2 (5 bases). V was cut by 3 bases and J by 6 bases, with 13 bases left in between. CDR3 length: 14 amino acids. The chain's CDR3 is CASSFPYTGDTQYF. The CDR3 bases are TGTGCCAGCAGTTTTCCCTATACGGGGGATACGCAGTATTTT.

This chain uses TRBV6-6 with TRBJ2-7; TRBD1 agrees at 8 bases. This CDR3 contains 15 residues. The V gene's germline CDR1 is MNHNY and CDR2 SVGAGI (reference sequence). V lost 6 bases to trimming and J lost 3 bases; unmatched junction nucleotides: 10. The CDR3 loop is CASRVDRGLSYEQYF. CDR3 sequence (DNA): TGTGCCAGCAGAGTAGACAGGGGTTTAAGCTACGAGCAGTACTTC.

This clonotype was detected a few times. The chain joins TRBV27 to TRBJ1-1, with D perhaps matching TRBD1 (5 bases). The ends were cut back, 11 bases at V and 0 bases at J, with 13 bases in the middle. CDR3 size: 13 residues. The germline gives CDR1 MNHEY, CDR2 SMNVEV (reference sequence). The CDR3 loop is CAAQGRMNTEAFF. The CDR3 nucleotides read TGTGCCGCCCAGGGACGGATGAACACTGAAGCTTTCTTT.

The chain carries TRBV6-5 and TRBJ1-2, with D perhaps TRBD1 (5 bases). This CDR3 spans 13 amino acids. The V and J ends lost 6 bases and 8 bases respectively, with 16 bases between them. Germline V gene sequence: CDR1 MNHEY, CDR2 SVGAGI. The CDR3 sequence is CASSPLGGDGYTF. CDR3 sequence (DNA): TGTGCCAGCAGCCCCCTGGGGGGGGACGGCTACACCTTC.

This clonotype was observed a single time. J is TRBJ2-1 and V is TRBV13; TRBD2 matches 9 bases. The germline V gene encodes CDR1 PRHDT and CDR2 FYEKMQ (reference sequence). V was pared by 5 bases and J by 10 bases, with 12 bases of the junction left unmatched. There are 15 residues in the CDR3. CDR3 loop: CASSPPVAGAGEQFF. The CDR3 DNA sequence: TGTGCCAGCAGCCCCCCGGTAGCGGGAGCTGGAGAGCAGTTCTTC.

This chain joins TRBV7-2 and TRBJ2-7; unclear D gene. The ends were cut back, 5 bases at V and 7 bases at J, with 21 bases in the middle. Germline-derived CDR1 and CDR2 are SGHTA and FQGNSA. The CDR3 has 15 amino acids. In nucleotides, the CDR3 is TGTGCCAGCAGCCCAATTGGAGACGCCCTGCGGGAGCAGTACTTC. This codes for CASSPIGDALREQYF. Drawing the rest from reference TRBV7-2 and TRBJ2-7, the complete variable domain is GAGVSQSPSNKVTEKGKDVELRCDPISGHTALYWYRQSLGQGLEFLIYFQGNSAPDKSGLPSDRFSAERTGGSVSTLTIQRTQQEDSAVYLCASSPIGDALREQYFGPGTRLTVT.

This clonotype occurred once. This chain uses TRBV6-2 or TRBV6-3 with TRBJ2-1, with D perhaps assigned TRBD1 or TRBD2 (5 bases each). Germline lookup yields CDR1 MNHEY and CDR2 SVGEGT. Trimming left V 8 bases short and J 3 bases short, with 17 bases between. The CDR3 contains 15 residues. CDR3 loop: CASGPDRGGYNEQFF. CDR3 in DNA: TGTGCCAGCGGTCCCGATCGTGGGGGCTACAATGAGCAGTTCTTC.

The gene calls are TRBV7-6 and TRBJ2-7; D perhaps matches TRBD2 (6 bases). The germline V gene has CDR1 SGHVS and CDR2 FNYEAQ. The CDR3 totals 16 residues. Trimming removed 5 bases at V and 2 bases at J, with 19 bases between. CDR3 DNA sequence: TGTGCCAGCAGCGAGGACCTGGGGCGGGGAGCCTACGAGCAGTACTTC. This encodes CASSEDLGRGAYEQYF.

This clonotype was counted between two and nine times. This sequence joins TRBV7-9 and TRBJ2-1, with TRBD2 identical over 7 bases. The CDR3 runs 20 residues. Germline trimming cut 5 bases from V and 0 bases from J; bases unmatched to any gene: 19. Germline V gene sequence: CDR1 SEHNR, CDR2 FQNEAQ (reference sequence). Here the CDR3 DNA reads TGTGCCAGCAGCCCTATATTGGGGAGGTGGGGACTACGCTCCTACAATGAGCAGTTCTTC. This gives the protein CASSPILGRWGLRSYNEQFF.

This clonotype has just a few counts. The rearrangement links TRBV7-9 to TRBJ2-2, with D perhaps being TRBD1 or TRBD2 (6 bases each). In germline, CDR1 is SEHNR, CDR2 FQNEAQ (reference sequence). V lost 5 bases and J lost 4, with 14 bases in between. This CDR3 spans 15 amino acids. The CDR3 sequence is CASSTQGGVTGELFF. The DNA of the CDR3 is TGTGCCAGCAGCACACAGGGAGGTGTCACCGGGGAGCTGTTTTTT.

This chain links TRBV6-2 or TRBV6-3 with TRBJ1-3; D is possibly TRBD1 (5 bases). This CDR3 has 15 amino acids. The V end lost 7 bases, the J end lost 0 bases, and 13 bases lay between the germline ends. Germline V gives CDR1 MNHEY, CDR2 SVGEGT. CDR3 loop: CASISDTRSGNTIYF. CDR3 nucleotide sequence: TGTGCCAGCATTTCGGACACCCGCTCTGGAAACACCATATATTTT.

This clonotype was recorded once. The rearrangement uses TRBV7-3 and TRBJ2-1; D is unclear. Germline V CDR1 and CDR2: SGHTA, FQGTGA. V was shortened by 4 bases and J by 0 bases, with 7 bases between the two germline ends. This CDR3 is built from 14 residues. CDR3 DNA: TGTGCCAGCAGCTGGGGTAACTCCTACAATGAGCAGTTCTTC. It encodes CASSWGNSYNEQFF.

J is TRBJ1-6 and V is TRBV27, with 8 bases fitting TRBD1. Trimming took 2 bases from V and 11 from J; bases not matched to a gene: 5. The CDR3 spans 14 residues. The V gene's germline CDR1 is MNHEY and CDR2 SMNVEV (reference sequence). The CDR3 DNA is TGTGCCAGCAGTTTAGGACAGGGAATCGCACCCCTCCACTTT. Residues: CASSLGQGIAPLHF.